The T cell receptor beta chain described here comes from a study of identical twins. Points from the study as a whole: These conclusions were based on statistical analysis (cross-sectional, not following the same donors). The abundant beta clonotypes from cord blood had fewer insertions, and memory repertoires had none of this. Within twin pairs, the out-of-frame alpha sequences they shared showed excess low generation probability.

Each CDR3 protein is one row after TCRdb ran MiXCR on the 5' RACE reads. The sample has more than 400,000 distinct CDR3 sequences, roughly 15% seen once; the top ten hold 0.44%. This clonotype turned up a few times. The antigen is undetermined. V was shortened by 6 bases and J by 0 bases, with 12 bases between the two germline ends. The length of the CDR3 is 15 residues. Germline assignment: CDR1 ENHRY and CDR2 SYGVKD. This sample was also put to use in a study of yellow fever vaccine responses in identical twins. Per that paper: Reports say the vaccine T cell response in twins looked partly convergent and partly personalized.

The J gene is TRBJ2-1, the V gene TRBV10-3, with D tentatively TRBD1 (5 bases). The sequence was obtained from a young woman in good health. Specimen: CD4+ T cells sorted from blood. Here the CDR3 reads CAISLDSSSYNEQFF. The CDR3 DNA follows: TGTGCCATCAGCCTAGACAGCAGCTCCTACAATGAGCAGTTCTTC.